Presented here are 9 T cell receptor beta chains from one specimen sequenced in a study of PD-1 blockade in mismatch repair-deficient tumors. Profiling relied on immunoSEQ multiplex PCR, and the TCRdb table lists in-frame clones only, not all of them. The sample has some 84,000 clones, 81% seen once. Sequencing was performed on peripheral blood, taken 12 weeks after starting pembrolizumab. These TCRs come from an adult with mismatch repair-deficient cancer.

V usage is TRBV10-2 and J usage is TRBJ2-3; 9 bases are a match to TRBD2. The V gene end was trimmed by 3 bases and the J gene end by 5 bases; junction bases not matched to a gene: 6. This CDR3 comprises 15 residues. Germline CDR1 and CDR2: WSHSY and SAAADI. CDR3 DNA sequence: TGCGCCAGCAGTGATGGACTAGCGAAAAGAGATACGCAGTATTTT. Translated: CASSDGLAKRDTQYF.

CDR3 loop: CASQGLAGVTEQYF. CDR3 DNA sequence: TGTGCCAGCCAGGGACTAGCGGGAGTTACGGAGCAGTACTTC. This chain connects TRBV6-1 to TRBJ2-7; 14 bases agree with TRBD2. With V trimmed by 8 bases and J by 7 bases, 7 bases remained unmatched. The CDR3 runs to 14 residues. Germline CDR1 is MNHNS and CDR2 is SASEGT.

The chain combines TRBV5-6 with TRBJ2-7; TRBD1 aligns across 10 bases. With V trimmed by 2 bases and J by 6 bases, 11 bases remained unmatched. Germline CDR1 SGHDT, CDR2 YYEEEE. This CDR3 comprises 16 residues. The CDR3 is CASSFPGTGELSEQYF. CDR3 coding DNA: TGTGCCAGCAGCTTTCCCGGGACAGGGGAGTTAAGCGAGCAGTACTTC. The full variable domain, completed using reference TRBV5-6 and TRBJ2-7, is DAGVTQSPTHLIKTRGQQVTLRCSPKSGHDTVSWYQQALGQGPQFIFQYYEEEERQRGNFPDRFSGHQFPNYSSELNVNALLLGDSALYLCASSFPGTGELSEQYFGPGTRLTVT.

The CDR3 nucleotides are TGTGCCAGCAGCCTGACTAGTGGAAACGCAGATACGCAGTATTTT. Its protein product is CASSLTSGNADTQYF. The chain recombines TRBV7-2 with TRBJ2-3; the D gene is possibly TRBD2 (6 bases). The CDR3 totals 15 residues. Per germline, CDR1 SGHTA and CDR2 FQGNSA. Trimming removed 5 bases from V and 4 bases from J, with 16 bases in between.

The chain links TRBV7-8 to TRBJ1-1; D is undetermined. This CDR3 has 13 residues. V lost 2 bases and J 1 base, leaving 5 bases between the germline ends. Germline lookup yields CDR1 SGHVS and CDR2 FQNEAQ. Written as DNA, the CDR3 is TGTGCCAGCAGCTTAAGGGAGAACACTGAAGCTTTCTTT. It specifies CASSLRENTEAFF. The entire variable domain, with the rest obtained from reference TRBV7-8 and TRBJ1-1, is as follows: GAGVSQSPRYKVAKRGQDVALRCDPISGHVSLFWYQQALGQGPEFLTYFQNEAQLDKSGLPSDRFFAERPEGSVSTLKIQRTQQEDSAVYLCASSLRENTEAFFGQGTRLTVV.

The genes are TRBV11-3 and TRBJ2-7, with no clear D. V was shortened by 2 bases and J by 0 bases, with 11 bases between the two germline ends. The CDR3 sequence is 15 residues long. In germline, CDR1 is SGHNT, CDR2 YENEEA. The CDR3 coding sequence is TGTGCCAGCAGCTTATACAGATCACTCTCCTACGAGCAGTACTTC. Translated, it gives CASSLYRSLSYEQYF.

The J gene is TRBJ2-1, the V gene TRBV6-1, with D possibly matching TRBD1 (5 bases). Germline V CDR1 and CDR2: MNHNS, SASEGT. V dropped 1 base and J dropped 6 bases, with 7 bases sitting between them. There are 13 residues in the CDR3. CDR3: CASSEETANEQFF. The CDR3, as DNA: TGTGCCAGCAGTGAAGAGACAGCCAATGAGCAGTTCTTC.

This clone was observed a few times. The genes are TRBV11-3 and TRBJ2-7; TRBD1 matches 7 bases. The CDR3 runs 15 residues. The trim removed 0 bases at V and 5 bases at J, leaving 7 bases unmatched. Per germline, CDR1 SGHNT and CDR2 YENEEA. DNA for the CDR3: TGTGCCAGCAGCTTAGATCCGCGGACAGGCAACGAGCAGTACTTC. Encoded protein: CASSLDPRTGNEQYF.

J is TRBJ2-1 and V is TRBV9; 7 nucleotides agree with TRBD1. J was trimmed by 3 bases and V by 0 bases; bases with no gene match: 0. The germline CDR1 and CDR2 sequences are SGDLS and YYNGEE. The CDR3 has 14 amino acids. The CDR3 nucleotides are TGTGCCAGCAGCGTAGGACAGGGCTACAATGAGCAGTTCTTC. It codes for CASSVGQGYNEQFF.